The sample holds many counts of the clone carrying this TCR beta chain. The antigen is undetermined. This sample is part of a study of T-cell reconstitution after alpha-beta-depleted transplantation in children. Findings and limits, study-wide: Newly made T cells mostly supplied T-cell counts and diversity one year after transplant.

Trimming removed 5 bases from V and 4 bases from J, with 9 bases in between. This CDR3 contains 13 residues. Per germline, CDR1 MNHEY and CDR2 SVGEGT. TCRbeta library construction was performed incorporating unique molecular identifiers. MiXCR was run by TCRdb on the PCR reads, yielding one entry per CDR3 protein. The data hold hundreds of thousands of distinct CDR3 sequences, with over 10% observed a single time. The specimen was PBMCs, mostly from graft donor cells, collected 360 days after TCRalphabeta/CD19-depleted stem cell transplant. The rearrangement links TRBV6-2 or TRBV6-3 to TRBJ2-1, with unresolved D. This sequence originates from a male patient between 5 and 17 years old who had a stem cell transplant for acute myeloid leukemia, so the T cells may come from the graft donor. CDR3: CASSHTSYNEQFF. DNA for the CDR3: TGTGCCAGCAGTCATACTTCTTACAATGAGCAGTTCTTC.